Listed below are T cell receptor beta chains from one sample, sequenced in a study of post-analysis software for immune sequencing data. TCRdb called the PCR reads again in MiXCR, with one record for every CDR3 protein. The sample comprises around 260,000 distinct CDR3 sequences, 36% of which are singletons, and roughly 4.8% rests with the top ten. The sample consisted of blood. The receptors stem from a girl aged 5-17 years with multiple sclerosis. Each CDR3 is given with its conserved first and last residue. D genes are given only for firm matches. Some rows mark clone size as missing; the rest say once, few, many or name a class of expanded clone.

CDR3nt: TGTGCCAGCGCCCTGGGACACTACAGCGACAATGAGCAGTTCTTC
CDR3aa: CASALGHYSDNEQFF
d_gene: .
j_gene: TRBJ2-1
v_gene: TRBV7-9
abundance: .

CDR3nt: TGTGCCAGCAGCCCGGACGGGGCAGCAGCTTTCTTT
CDR3aa: CASSPDGAAAFF
d_gene: .
j_gene: TRBJ1-1
v_gene: TRBV7-9
abundance: few

CDR3nt: TGCAGCGTGAAGCCTGGGGGAAGGAAAGCTTTCTTT
CDR3aa: CSVKPGGRKAFF
d_gene: .
j_gene: TRBJ1-1
v_gene: TRBV29-1
abundance: few

CDR3nt: TGTGCCACCAGCAGAGGGGGGACCCTCCAAGAGCAGTTCTTC
CDR3aa: CATSRGGTLQEQFF
d_gene: .
j_gene: TRBJ2-1
v_gene: TRBV15
abundance: .

CDR3nt: TGTGCCAGCAGTTCCCGACAGGAGGGAATGAACACTGAAGCTTTCTTT
CDR3aa: CASSSRQEGMNTEAFF
d_gene: .
j_gene: TRBJ1-1
v_gene: TRBV27
abundance: .

CDR3nt: TGTGCCAGCAGTTACTCGAGGGCTGGGGCCAACGTCCGGACTTTC
CDR3aa: CASSYSRAGANVRTF
d_gene: .
j_gene: TRBJ2-6
v_gene: TRBV6-6
abundance: few

CDR3nt: TGTGCCAGTAGTACCCCGGCTTCGAGGAACACTGAAGCTTTCTTT
CDR3aa: CASSTPASRNTEAFF
d_gene: .
j_gene: TRBJ1-1
v_gene: TRBV19
abundance: .

CDR3nt: TGCAGCGTCTCTACTCGCATTTACAATGAGCAGTTCTTC
CDR3aa: CSVSTRIYNEQFF
d_gene: .
j_gene: TRBJ2-1
v_gene: TRBV29-1
abundance: many

CDR3nt: TGTGCCAGCAGAGCAGGGAGAGATACGCAATATTTT
CDR3aa: CASRAGRDTQYF
d_gene: .
j_gene: TRBJ2-3
v_gene: TRBV12-3/TRBV12-4
abundance: .

CDR3nt: TGTGCCAGCTCACCGACGGTAAACTATGGCTACACCTTC
CDR3aa: CASSPTVNYGYTF
d_gene: .
j_gene: TRBJ1-2
v_gene: TRBV18
abundance: .

CDR3nt: TGTGCCACCAGCAGGGATGTATTAGGGGAGACCCAGTACTTC
CDR3aa: CATSRDVLGETQYF
d_gene: .
j_gene: TRBJ2-5
v_gene: TRBV15
abundance: .

CDR3nt: TGTGCCAGCAGTTTATCGACGGGGCGTTGGGGCTACACCTTC
CDR3aa: CASSLSTGRWGYTF
d_gene: .
j_gene: TRBJ1-2
v_gene: TRBV12-3/TRBV12-4
abundance: few

CDR3nt: TGTGCCAGCAGTTTGCTAGCGGGAGGGCCGTCAGAGACCCAGTACTTC
CDR3aa: CASSLLAGGPSETQYF
d_gene: TRBD2
j_gene: TRBJ2-5
v_gene: TRBV28
abundance: .

CDR3nt: TGTGCCAGCAGTTTAGCGCCTCTTAATAGCAATCAGCCCCAGCATTTT
CDR3aa: CASSLAPLNSNQPQHF
d_gene: .
j_gene: TRBJ1-5
v_gene: TRBV12-3/TRBV12-4
abundance: many

CDR3nt: TGCAGCGGCCGACTAGGAGACTCCTACGAGCAGTACTTC
CDR3aa: CSGRLGDSYEQYF
d_gene: .
j_gene: TRBJ2-7
v_gene: TRBV29-1
abundance: .

CDR3nt: TGTGCCAGCAGCTTACCGGACCGGACCCAAGAGACCCAGTACTTC
CDR3aa: CASSLPDRTQETQYF
d_gene: .
j_gene: TRBJ2-5
v_gene: TRBV7-8
abundance: many

CDR3nt: TGTGCCATCAGTGAGGACCCCAGCTCCTACGAGCAGTACTTC
CDR3aa: CAISEDPSSYEQYF
d_gene: .
j_gene: TRBJ2-7
v_gene: TRBV10-3
abundance: .

CDR3nt: TGCAGTGCAAGGGGGGAGGTGAAGGGCTACACCTTC
CDR3aa: CSARGEVKGYTF
d_gene: .
j_gene: TRBJ1-2
v_gene: TRBV20-1
abundance: .

CDR3nt: TGTGCCAGCAGTTCCCTCCCTGGGCGGGGAGGCTACGAGCAGTACTTC
CDR3aa: CASSSLPGRGGYEQYF
d_gene: .
j_gene: TRBJ2-7
v_gene: TRBV28
abundance: many

CDR3nt: TGTGCCGGCAGCTTGACGGGAGAGAGCGATGAGCAGTTCTTC
CDR3aa: CAGSLTGESDEQFF
d_gene: .
j_gene: TRBJ2-1
v_gene: TRBV5-4
abundance: .

CDR3nt: TGTGCCAGCAGCTTAAACGGAGACAATGAGCAGTTCTTC
CDR3aa: CASSLNGDNEQFF
d_gene: .
j_gene: TRBJ2-1
v_gene: TRBV11-3
abundance: many

CDR3nt: TGCAGCGTTGATGGACTAGCGGGAGCCACAGATACGCAGTATTTT
CDR3aa: CSVDGLAGATDTQYF
d_gene: TRBD2
j_gene: TRBJ2-3
v_gene: TRBV29-1
abundance: many

CDR3nt: TGCGCCAGCAGCTCCCGGTCGAACACTGAAGCTTTCTTT
CDR3aa: CASSSRSNTEAFF
d_gene: .
j_gene: TRBJ1-1
v_gene: TRBV5-1
abundance: .

CDR3nt: TGCAGCGTGGATGGGGGTCTGTATGGCTACACCTTC
CDR3aa: CSVDGGLYGYTF
d_gene: .
j_gene: TRBJ1-2
v_gene: TRBV29-1
abundance: .

CDR3nt: TGTGCCAGCAGCTTTCGGGTGGGCGGGAGGATTTACAATGAGCAGTTCTTC
CDR3aa: CASSFRVGGRIYNEQFF
d_gene: TRBD2
j_gene: TRBJ2-1
v_gene: TRBV7-8
abundance: many

CDR3nt: TGTGCCTGGAGTTCAACAGGACCTTATGGCTACACCTTC
CDR3aa: CAWSSTGPYGYTF
d_gene: .
j_gene: TRBJ1-2
v_gene: TRBV30
abundance: once

CDR3nt: TGTGCCAGCAGCCACACCCCGAGGGGGGCGTCCCTAGGCTATGGCTACACCTTC
CDR3aa: CASSHTPRGASLGYGYTF
d_gene: .
j_gene: TRBJ1-2
v_gene: TRBV3-1
abundance: many

CDR3nt: TGTGCCAGCAGCCTCTCGACAGGGTTTGCCAAAAACATTCAGTACTTC
CDR3aa: CASSLSTGFAKNIQYF
d_gene: TRBD1
j_gene: TRBJ2-4
v_gene: TRBV7-9
abundance: many

CDR3nt: TGTGCCAGCAGCTTCGGACTAGCGGGAAACACAGATACGCAGTATTTT
CDR3aa: CASSFGLAGNTDTQYF
d_gene: TRBD2
j_gene: TRBJ2-3
v_gene: TRBV14
abundance: many

CDR3nt: TGTGCCACCAGCAGTGGACAGGGTTGGAATGGCTACACCTTC
CDR3aa: CATSSGQGWNGYTF
d_gene: TRBD1
j_gene: TRBJ1-2
v_gene: TRBV15
abundance: many

CDR3nt: TGCAGCGTCGAGACTAGCGGGGGGAATACGCAGTATTTT
CDR3aa: CSVETSGGNTQYF
d_gene: TRBD2
j_gene: TRBJ2-3
v_gene: TRBV29-1
abundance: .

CDR3nt: TGCGCCAGCAGCACACCCACAGATACGCAGTATTTT
CDR3aa: CASSTPTDTQYF
d_gene: .
j_gene: TRBJ2-3
v_gene: TRBV5-1
abundance: .

CDR3nt: TGTGCCAGCAGCGGACAGGTTAGCAATCAGCCCCAGCATTTT
CDR3aa: CASSGQVSNQPQHF
d_gene: TRBD1
j_gene: TRBJ1-5
v_gene: TRBV7-9
abundance: once

CDR3nt: TGTGCCAGCAGCGTAGTGGCGGGAGGCCCGGTAGATGAGCAGTTCTTC
CDR3aa: CASSVVAGGPVDEQFF
d_gene: TRBD2
j_gene: TRBJ2-1
v_gene: TRBV9
abundance: .

CDR3nt: TGTGCCAGTAGTAGGAGACCAACTATTAGCAATCAGCCCCAGCATTTT
CDR3aa: CASSRRPTISNQPQHF
d_gene: .
j_gene: TRBJ1-5
v_gene: TRBV19
abundance: .

CDR3nt: TGTGCCAGCAGCCTCGGGAGGTATGAGCAGTTCTTC
CDR3aa: CASSLGRYEQFF
d_gene: TRBD2
j_gene: TRBJ2-1
v_gene: TRBV5-6
abundance: .

CDR3nt: TGTGCCAGCAGCCCCGACGAAAGCCAGCCCCAGCATTTT
CDR3aa: CASSPDESQPQHF
d_gene: .
j_gene: TRBJ1-5
v_gene: TRBV7-6
abundance: many

CDR3nt: TGCAGCGTTGAACGGGACCTAGGGCCCTATGGCTACACCTTC
CDR3aa: CSVERDLGPYGYTF
d_gene: .
j_gene: TRBJ1-2
v_gene: TRBV29-1
abundance: .

CDR3nt: TGCGCCTGCAGCCAAACTAGCGGGAGGGCGGATGAGCAGTTCTTC
CDR3aa: CACSQTSGRADEQFF
d_gene: TRBD2
j_gene: TRBJ2-1
v_gene: TRBV4-3
abundance: once

CDR3nt: TGTGCCAGCAGCGAGGGACGTATCACCGGGGAGCTGTTTTTT
CDR3aa: CASSEGRITGELFF
d_gene: .
j_gene: TRBJ2-2
v_gene: TRBV7-7
abundance: .

CDR3nt: TGTGCCAGCAGCTCGTCTCACAGCAACTATGGCTACACCTTC
CDR3aa: CASSSSHSNYGYTF
d_gene: .
j_gene: TRBJ1-2
v_gene: TRBV6-5
abundance: .

CDR3nt: TGCAGTGCTAGTCCAGGGGGCTACGAGCAGTACTTC
CDR3aa: CSASPGGYEQYF
d_gene: TRBD1
j_gene: TRBJ2-7
v_gene: TRBV20-1
abundance: .

CDR3nt: TGTGCCAGCAGCCTCCCGGCTAGCGGCTACAATGAGCAGTTCTTC
CDR3aa: CASSLPASGYNEQFF
d_gene: TRBD2
j_gene: TRBJ2-1
v_gene: TRBV12-3/TRBV12-4
abundance: many

CDR3nt: TGTGCCAGCAGCGGGAACGGGTTCACTGAAGCTTTCTTT
CDR3aa: CASSGNGFTEAFF
d_gene: .
j_gene: TRBJ1-1
v_gene: TRBV5-6
abundance: .

CDR3nt: TGTGCCAGTCGTCCCGGGACCAACTACAATGAGCAGTTCTTC
CDR3aa: CASRPGTNYNEQFF
d_gene: .
j_gene: TRBJ2-1
v_gene: TRBV19
abundance: many

CDR3nt: TGTGCCAGCAGTCAGGGCGACTTGAAAGAGACCCAGTACTTC
CDR3aa: CASSQGDLKETQYF
d_gene: .
j_gene: TRBJ2-5
v_gene: TRBV28
abundance: many

CDR3nt: TGTGCCAGCAGCGTAGGCCCTATAGCAGTGAACGCAACAGATACGCAGTATTTT
CDR3aa: CASSVGPIAVNATDTQYF
d_gene: .
j_gene: TRBJ2-3
v_gene: TRBV9
abundance: many

CDR3nt: TGTGCCACCAGCAGAGAGGGTGGGAGCTACAATGAGCAGTACTTC
CDR3aa: CATSREGGSYNEQYF
d_gene: .
j_gene: TRBJ2-7
v_gene: TRBV15
abundance: .

CDR3nt: TGTGCCAGCAGTTACCTAGCGGGAGATACGCAGTATTTT
CDR3aa: CASSYLAGDTQYF
d_gene: TRBD2
j_gene: TRBJ2-3
v_gene: TRBV3-1
abundance: many

CDR3nt: TGCGCCAGCAGCTTGACTAGCGGGAGGGCCGAGGATACGCAGTATTTT
CDR3aa: CASSLTSGRAEDTQYF
d_gene: TRBD2
j_gene: TRBJ2-3
v_gene: TRBV5-1
abundance: .

CDR3nt: TGTGCCAGCAGCTCCCGGGGGGAAGCGCAAGAGACCCAGTACTTC
CDR3aa: CASSSRGEAQETQYF
d_gene: TRBD2
j_gene: TRBJ2-5
v_gene: TRBV7-3
abundance: many

CDR3nt: TGCGCCAGCAGCTTGGAGGGCAGGGGGCAATCAGATACGCAGTATTTT
CDR3aa: CASSLEGRGQSDTQYF
d_gene: TRBD1
j_gene: TRBJ2-3
v_gene: TRBV5-1
abundance: many

CDR3nt: TGCGCCAGCAGCTCAACACCCCAAGAGACCCAGTACTTC
CDR3aa: CASSSTPQETQYF
d_gene: .
j_gene: TRBJ2-5
v_gene: TRBV5-1
abundance: once